One sample yielded the 30 T cell receptor beta chains listed below, sequenced in a study of cytomegalovirus exposure and HLA in healthy donors. This table comes from immunoSEQ multiplex PCR, and its TCRdb copy is limited to in-frame clones, with some not included. The sample lists about 150,000 clones, roughly four fifths occurring once. Material: PBMCs. Receptors were obtained from a young man in good health and CMV-seropositive.

This chain connects TRBV10-2 to TRBJ2-2, with D possibly TRBD1 on 5 matching bases. The germline V and J ends were trimmed by 2 bases and 5 bases, with 15 bases remaining between them. Looked up from germline, CDR1 is WSHSY and CDR2 is SAAADI. The CDR3 length is 16 residues. CDR3 DNA sequence: TGCGCCAGCAGTGAGGGTAGTCAGGGTTGGACCGGGGAGCTGTTTTTT. Residues: CASSEGSQGWTGELFF.

The CDR3 DNA follows: TGCAGCGTTGTTCCCGCTAGCGGGAGAAACTACGAGCAGTACTTC. This sequence encodes CSVVPASGRNYEQYF. The chain has TRBV29-1 and TRBJ2-7; 10 bases line up with TRBD2. Germline CDR1 is SQVTM and CDR2 is ANQGSEA. This CDR3 region has 15 residues. Germline trimming cut 4 bases from V and 3 bases from J; bases unmatched to any gene: 9.

V usage is TRBV5-4 and J usage is TRBJ2-5; 10 positions match TRBD2. This CDR3 contains 16 residues. From germline, CDR1 is SGHNT and CDR2 YYREEE (reference sequence). The J segment lost 1 base and the V segment lost 4 bases, leaving 7 bases of the junction unmatched. CDR3 coding DNA: TGTGCCAGCAGCGGCCGTCGGACTAGCGGCCAAGAGACCCAGTACTTC. It encodes CASSGRRTSGQETQYF.

The V gene is TRBV11-2, the J gene TRBJ2-7; 8 nucleotides agree with TRBD2. With 4 bases clipped from V and 0 bases from J, the junction kept 8 bases outside the gene matches. Germline values: CDR1 SGHAT, CDR2 FQNNGV. The CDR3 has 16 residues. The CDR3 DNA sequence: TGTGCCAGCAGCTGGGCCCTTAGCGGGAACTCCTACGAGCAGTACTTC. As protein: CASSWALSGNSYEQYF.

The rearrangement joins TRBV25-1 to TRBJ1-1; 7 bases map to TRBD1. Trimming cost V 5 bases and J 0 bases; bases outside gene matches: 9. The CDR3 spans 16 residues. Germline V gene data show CDR1 as MGHDK and CDR2 as SYGVNS. The CDR3: CASSPTDRLLNTEAFF. The CDR3 DNA is TGTGCCAGCAGTCCCACGGACAGGCTACTGAACACTGAAGCTTTCTTT.

The chain uses TRBV10-3 and TRBJ2-2, with D perhaps matching TRBD2 (6 bases). The V gene's germline CDR1 is ENHRY and CDR2 SYGVKD. Trimming stripped 3 bases from V and 2 bases from J, with 13 bases between. CDR3 length: 16 amino acids. CDR3 amino acids: CAISDPGLGNTGELFF. The DNA for the CDR3 is TGTGCCATCAGTGACCCGGGACTGGGAAACACCGGGGAGCTGTTTTTT.

The chain combines TRBV7-2 with TRBJ2-3; 7 nucleotides match TRBD1. The CDR3 loop spans 13 amino acids. The J segment lost 8 bases and the V segment lost 5 bases, leaving 7 bases of the junction unmatched. Germline-derived CDR1 and CDR2 are SGHTA and FQGNSA. CDR3: CASSPTGEGTQYF. The CDR3 DNA reads as TGTGCCAGCAGCCCTACAGGGGAAGGTACGCAGTATTTT.

The chain uses TRBV2 and TRBJ2-7; 7 nucleotides line up with TRBD2. The CDR3 length is 12 residues. CDR1 SNHLY and CDR2 FYNNEI come from the germline V gene. The V and J ends lost 8 bases and 6 bases, in that order; junction bases with no gene match: 7. The chain's CDR3 is CASSLGRVEQYF. In DNA, the CDR3 is TGTGCCAGCTCCCTAGGGAGGGTCGAGCAGTACTTC.

The rearrangement links TRBV9 to TRBJ1-1; D is possibly TRBD1 (5 bases). The V gene lost 3 bases and the J gene lost 3 bases, with 18 bases spanning the gap. This CDR3 is built from 16 residues. Germline V gives CDR1 SGDLS, CDR2 YYNGEE. The CDR3, as DNA: TGTGCCAGCAGCGCCGACATGGGGGGGAGTGACACTGAAGCTTTCTTT. Its translation is CASSADMGGSDTEAFF. Based on the CDR3 plus reference TRBV9 and TRBJ1-1, the full variable domain is DSGVTQTPKHLITATGQRVTLRCSPRSGDLSVYWYQQSLDQGLQFLIQYYNGEERAKGNILERFSAQQFPDLHSELNLSSLELGDSALYFCASSADMGGSDTEAFFGQGTRLTVV.

Only a few counts were recorded for this clone. The chain recombines TRBV27 with TRBJ1-6; D uncertain. V was clipped by 4 bases and J by 7 bases, with 14 bases between them. Looked up from germline, CDR1 is MNHEY and CDR2 is SMNVEV (reference sequence). This CDR3 spans 15 amino acids. CDR3 region: CASSSPITFNSPLHF. The CDR3 DNA reads TGTGCCAGCAGTTCCCCGATCACTTTCAATTCACCCCTCCACTTT.

This chain uses TRBV27 with TRBJ1-1; no reliable D call. Germline V gene data show CDR1 as MNHEY and CDR2 as SMNVEV (reference sequence). The ends were cut back, 3 bases at V and 1 base at J, with 6 bases in the middle. The CDR3 runs 13 residues. DNA for the CDR3: TGTGCCAGCAGTTTGTCGAGGAACACTGAAGCTTTCTTT. Translating it yields CASSLSRNTEAFF.

The chain uses TRBV4-1 and TRBJ2-7; perhaps TRBD2 as D (6 bases). The V gene's germline CDR1 is MGHRA and CDR2 YSYEKL. Trimming removed 1 base from V and 3 bases from J, with 13 bases in between. CDR3 length equals 15 residues. DNA of the CDR3: TGCGCCAGCAGCCAAGTTGGAGGGGCGAGCTACGAGCAGTACTTC. Translated: CASSQVGGASYEQYF.

Comment on this clone: Other DNA sequences in this sample translate to the same CDR3. The gene calls are TRBV7-9 and TRBJ1-5; TRBD1 matches at 7 bases. Germline values: CDR1 SEHNR, CDR2 FQNEAQ (reference sequence). V gave up 1 base and J gave up 1 base; unmatched junction bases: 1. The CDR3 contains 15 residues. The CDR3 loop reads CASSLGDSSNQPQHF. CDR3 coding DNA: TGTGCCAGCAGCTTAGGGGACAGCAGCAATCAGCCCCAGCATTTT.

The rearrangement links TRBV2 to TRBJ2-2; 10 nucleotides align to TRBD2. The CDR3 sequence is 15 residues long. Germline values: CDR1 SNHLY, CDR2 FYNNEI. The V gene end was trimmed by 3 bases and the J gene end by 8 bases; junction bases not matched to a gene: 6. CDR3 sequence (DNA): TGTGCCAGCAGTGATCCCCTAGCGGGAGATGGGGAGCTGTTTTTT. Translation gives CASSDPLAGDGELFF. Supplemented by reference TRBV2 and TRBJ2-2, the full variable domain reads EPEVTQTPSHQVTQMGQEVILRCVPISNHLYFYWYRQILGQKVEFLVSFYNNEISEKSEIFDDQFSVERPDGSNFTLKIRSTKLEDSAMYFCASSDPLAGDGELFFGEGSRLTVL.

The chain carries TRBV9 and TRBJ2-4; no clear D. The V gene's germline CDR1 is SGDLS and CDR2 YYNGEE. V lost 2 bases, J lost 0 bases, and 9 bases lay in between. The CDR3 runs 15 residues. As DNA, the CDR3 is TGTGCCAGCAGCGTTGGAGATGTAGCCAAAAACATTCAGTACTTC. Its translation is CASSVGDVAKNIQYF.

The J gene is TRBJ1-5, the V gene TRBV9; 7 positions match TRBD1. V was pared by 7 bases and J by 0 bases, with 7 bases of the junction left unmatched. CDR1 is SGDLS and CDR2 is YYNGEE in the germline V gene. CDR3 length: 15 residues. As DNA, the CDR3 is TGTGCCAGCTCCCAGGGGGGAAATAGCAATCAGCCCCAGCATTTT. This translates into CASSQGGNSNQPQHF.

The rearrangement joins TRBV5-4 to TRBJ2-1; 13 nucleotides agree with TRBD2. Looked up from germline, CDR1 is SGHNT and CDR2 is YYREEE (reference sequence). V trimming: 4 bases; J trimming: 7 bases; junction bases outside the gene matches: 5. The CDR3 has 15 residues. The CDR3, as DNA: TGTGCCAGCAGCCGGACTAGCGGGAGAGAGAATGAGCAGTTCTTC. It yields the protein CASSRTSGRENEQFF.

The V gene is TRBV7-2, the J gene TRBJ2-1; D unresolved. Germline CDR1 reads SGHTA; CDR2 reads FQGNSA. The germline V and J ends were trimmed by 1 base and 0 bases, with 7 bases remaining between them. The CDR3 is 15 amino acids. The CDR3 spells CASSLVGSSYNEQFF. The DNA of the CDR3 is TGTGCCAGCAGCTTAGTCGGTAGCTCCTACAATGAGCAGTTCTTC. Complete variable domain (other parts from reference TRBV7-2 and TRBJ2-1): GAGVSQSPSNKVTEKGKDVELRCDPISGHTALYWYRQSLGQGLEFLIYFQGNSAPDKSGLPSDRFSAERTGGSVSTLTIQRTQQEDSAVYLCASSLVGSSYNEQFFGPGTRLTVL.

The chain joins TRBV19 to TRBJ1-5; TRBD1 matches at 7 bases. V lost 4 bases and J lost 5; bases outside the gene matches: 2. Germline V gives CDR1 LNHDA, CDR2 SQIVND (reference sequence). The CDR3 is made up of 13 amino acids. CDR3 sequence (DNA): TGTGCCAGTAGTACAGGGGGATATCAGCCCCAGCATTTT. This codes for CASSTGGYQPQHF.

The gene calls are TRBV2 and TRBJ2-2, with 8 bases matching TRBD2. The CDR3 has 16 amino acids. Germline V gene sequence: CDR1 SNHLY, CDR2 FYNNEI. Trimming at V came to 5 bases and at J to 2 bases, leaving 7 bases not matched to a gene. CDR3 sequence (DNA): TGTGCCAGCAGTCCTTGGGGGACTAGTAACACCGGGGAGCTGTTTTTT. It translates to CASSPWGTSNTGELFF.

The gene calls are TRBV6-6 and TRBJ2-5; TRBD1 agrees at 10 bases. This CDR3 has 15 residues. V dropped 2 bases and J dropped 2; count of bases not matched to a gene: 2. In germline, CDR1 is MNHNY, CDR2 SVGAGI (reference sequence). The CDR3 region has the DNA TGTGCCAGCAGTTACCGGACAGGGGGTCAAGAGACCCAGTACTTC. Amino acid sequence: CASSYRTGGQETQYF.

This clone was recorded a few times. This chain connects TRBV10-3 to TRBJ1-5; 8 bases agree with TRBD1. The J segment lost 5 bases and the V segment lost 7 bases, leaving 4 bases of the junction unmatched. CDR1 is ENHRY, CDR2 SYGVKD, per germline. The CDR3 is 13 residues long. As DNA, the CDR3 is TGTGCCATCACCAGGGGGCTTGATCAGCCCCAGCATTTT. It codes for CAITRGLDQPQHF.

The chain employs TRBV28 and TRBJ1-2; tentatively, D is TRBD1 (5 bases). The CDR3 consists of 15 residues. Between the trimmed V and J ends, which lost 7 bases and 3 bases, there was a span of 18 bases. Germline V gene sequence: CDR1 MDHEN, CDR2 SYDVKM. The CDR3 sequence is CASTLGSGRDYGYTF. Here the CDR3 DNA reads TGTGCCAGCACCCTCGGGTCAGGGAGGGACTATGGCTACACCTTC.

About this clone itself: The same CDR3 arises from other DNA sequences in this sample as well. The chain couples TRBV27 to TRBJ1-2; 8 positions agree with TRBD1. The CDR3 has 14 amino acids. V trimming: 5 bases; J trimming: 4 bases; junction bases outside the gene matches: 6. CDR1 is MNHEY, CDR2 SMNVEV, per germline (reference sequence). The CDR3 nucleotides read TGTGCCAGCAGTCCGTCGACAGGGGCCTATGGCTACACCTTC. Its translation: CASSPSTGAYGYTF.

This sequence joins TRBV5-6 and TRBJ2-6; D is uncertain. Germline V gene data show CDR1 as SGHDT and CDR2 as YYEEEE. The CDR3 has 15 residues. V was trimmed by 0 bases and J by 2 bases, leaving 6 bases between them. In DNA form, the CDR3 reads TGTGCCAGCAGCTTGGCCCGGGCTGGGGCCAACGTCCTGACTTTC. It encodes CASSLARAGANVLTF.

V is TRBV5-1 and J is TRBJ2-7; D ambiguous. V lost 0 bases and J lost 6, with 16 bases in between. Germline V lookup: CDR1 SGHRS, CDR2 YFSETQ. The CDR3 contains 15 residues. The CDR3 coding sequence is TGCGCCAGCAGCTTGGGAGGAACTGCTACGAGCGAGCAGTACTTC. Its protein is CASSLGGTATSEQYF.

This chain links TRBV5-1 with TRBJ1-6, with D perhaps TRBD1 (6 bases). Germline CDR1 is SGHRS and CDR2 is YFSETQ. V was shortened by 1 base and J by 4 bases, with 9 bases between the two germline ends. The CDR3 runs 15 residues. The CDR3 spells CASSLSGQYNSPLHF. DNA of the CDR3: TGCGCCAGCAGCTTGTCTGGACAGTATAATTCACCCCTCCACTTT. Full variable domain (rest looked up from reference TRBV5-1 and TRBJ1-6): KAGVTQTPRYLIKTRGQQVTLSCSPISGHRSVSWYQQTPGQGLQFLFEYFSETQRNKGNFPGRFSGRQFSNSRSEMNVSTLELGDSALYLCASSLSGQYNSPLHFGNGTRLTVT.

The chain couples TRBV20-1 to TRBJ2-7; 8 positions agree with TRBD1. The V segment lost 6 bases and the J segment 6 bases; nucleotides outside the gene matches: 4. The CDR3 runs 11 residues. Germline V CDR1 and CDR2: DFQATT, SNEGSKA (reference sequence). Here the CDR3 reads CSAAGQGEQYF. The DNA of the CDR3 is TGCAGTGCCGCTGGACAGGGCGAGCAGTACTTC.

The chain links TRBV7-2 to TRBJ1-1; 8 bases are shared with TRBD1. Germline CDR1 and CDR2: SGHTA and FQGNSA. The CDR3 length is 14 residues. J was trimmed by 3 bases and V by 5 bases; bases with no gene match: 5. The CDR3 reads CASSGQTGDTEAFF. The DNA of the CDR3 is TGTGCCAGCAGCGGCCAGACAGGGGACACTGAAGCTTTCTTT.

The V call is TRBV9, the J call TRBJ2-7; 8 nucleotides align to TRBD2. After removal of 4 bases from V and 1 base from J, the junction contained 7 bases not matched to a gene. Germline CDR1 is SGDLS and CDR2 is YYNGEE. The CDR3 covers 15 residues. The CDR3 DNA reads as TGTGCCAGCAGCCCCCACGGGGGGGGATCCTACGAGCAGTACTTC. It codes for CASSPHGGGSYEQYF.